This paragraph covers one T cell receptor beta chain sequence. The antigen is not known. This record belongs to a study of Tregs in tolerant kidney transplant recipients. Study outcomes and limitations: Tolerant patients' donor-specific Tregs expanded beyond overall Tregs, suggesting antigen-driven growth. Biological reproducibility was not directly addressed, but technical replication error appeared minimal.

Clones were read by immunoSEQ multiplex PCR, and TCRdb kept only the in-frame ones, dropping some. The sample includes approximately 75,000 clones, 91% of them seen just once. Thawed PBMCs were rested overnight at 37°C with around 180 IU/ml IL-2 before regulatory T cell sorting. Sequences were derived from Tregs from blood, sampled before the transplant. The receptor's source is a human donor who received a combined kidney and bone marrow transplant.

The CDR3 region has the DNA TGCGCCAGCAGGGAGACTAGCGGGAGTAGTAGGTACAATGAGCAGTTCTTC. This translates into CASRETSGSSRYNEQFF. The rearrangement joins TRBV5-1 to TRBJ2-1; 12 nucleotides match TRBD2. Germline assignment: CDR1 SGHRS and CDR2 YFSETQ. V was pared by 5 bases and J by 4 bases, with 10 bases of the junction left unmatched. CDR3 length: 17 residues.